These 7 T cell receptor beta chains share one sample of origin, sequenced in a study of response to subunit inactivated influenza vaccine (dated by TCRdb to between 2017 and 2018). The library was generated by RT-PCR. Sequencing used an Illumina HiSeq 2500. In-frame beta chains were kept once TCRdb had trimmed the public reads at Q25 with fastp and called clones with MiXCR. Each record represents a unique CDR3 protein, reported with the most common genes and DNA among its rows. In this sample the table shows 710,000 or so distinct CDR3 sequences, more than 15% of which occur a single time. The ten largest clones take up around a tenth of the sample. Material: PBMCs from blood, obtained 12 days after vaccination. Source of these receptors: a man aged 50-59 years who received an inactivated influenza vaccine. Donor details come from another sample of the same person, matched by shared clones.

This clonotype was seen at least ten times. The CDR3 spells CASSLEVGGRGDTQYF. The CDR3 DNA reads as TGTGCCAGCAGTTTAGAGGTGGGGGGGCGCGGAGATACGCAGTATTTT. The rearrangement joins TRBV12-3 or TRBV12-4 to TRBJ2-3; maybe TRBD2 (7 bases). Trimming shortened V by 1 base and J by 5 bases, and 16 bases separated the two germline ends. CDR3 length: 16 amino acids.

At least ten counts were recorded for this clonotype. The V and J genes are TRBV3-1 and TRBJ2-6; 9 bases fit TRBD1. The CDR3 runs 17 residues. The V and J ends lost 1 base and 2 bases, in that order; junction bases with no gene match: 3. Germline lookup yields CDR1 LGHDT and CDR2 YNNKEL (reference sequence). CDR3 region: CASSQGTGVAGANVLTF. CDR3 bases: TGTGCCAGCAGCCAAGGGACAGGGGTTGCTGGGGCCAACGTCCTGACTTTC.

This clonotype was detected a few times. V gene TRBV5-1 combines with J gene TRBJ2-2, with D tentatively TRBD1 (5 bases). Germline V lookup: CDR1 SGHRS, CDR2 YFSETQ. V lost 4 bases and J 0 bases, leaving 7 bases between the germline ends. This CDR3 is 14 amino acids long. The CDR3 sequence is CASSTTANTGELFF. CDR3 nucleotides: TGCGCCAGCAGCACGACAGCGAACACCGGGGAGCTGTTTTTT.

This clonotype appeared a single time. The chain recombines TRBV11-2 with TRBJ2-2, with no clear D. The CDR3 runs 14 residues. V was trimmed by 5 bases and J by 9 bases, leaving 16 bases between them. Germline CDR1 and CDR2: SGHAT and FQNNGV. The chain's CDR3 is CASSATDWTRELFF. The CDR3 region has the DNA TGTGCCAGCAGCGCTACTGACTGGACCCGGGAGCTGTTTTTT.

The chain combines TRBV2 with TRBJ2-2; D may correspond to TRBD1 or TRBD2 (5 bases each). The germline V gene has CDR1 SNHLY and CDR2 FYNNEI. The CDR3 is 13 amino acids. Trimming left V 9 bases short and J 1 base short, with 9 bases between. The CDR3 sequence: CARGTENTGELFF. The CDR3 nucleotides are TGTGCCAGGGGGACGGAGAACACCGGGGAGCTGTTTTTT.

The genes are TRBV4-2 and TRBJ2-3; D may correspond to TRBD1 or TRBD2 (6 bases each). The V gene lost 8 bases and the J gene lost 1 base, with 10 bases spanning the gap. CDR1 and CDR2 (germline): LGHNA, YNFKEQ. This CDR3 has 13 residues. This chain's CDR3 is CASGGPGTDTQYF. CDR3 sequence (DNA): TGTGCCAGCGGGGGGCCCGGCACAGATACGCAGTATTTT.

The rearrangement uses TRBV20-1 and TRBJ2-5, with 7 bases that match TRBD2. Per germline, CDR1 DFQATT and CDR2 SNEGSKA (reference sequence). The CDR3 runs to 15 residues. The V and J ends lost 6 bases and 2 bases, in that order; junction bases with no gene match: 12. This CDR3 is CSAMGLPETQETQYF. CDR3 DNA sequence: TGCAGTGCAATGGGACTACCGGAAACACAAGAGACCCAGTACTTC.